The 26 T cell receptor beta chains given below trace back to one sample, sequenced in a study of T cells in Graves' hyperthyroidism and ophthalmopathy (dated by TCRdb to about 2019). Library prep was done by multiplex PCR. The data were produced on an Illumina HiSeq 2000. The TCR beta CDR3 regions were amplified from the RNA transcripts. For the first round of RT-PCR on the TCR CDR3, the HTBI primer set was used together with the Qiagen OneStep RT-PCR kit. TCRdb reprocessing: public reads trimmed at Q25 with fastp, clones called with MiXCR, in-frame beta chains kept. All rows with the same CDR3 protein become a single entry with the most common DNA and genes. Counted in this sample were around 600,000 distinct CDR3 sequences; around 15% of them appeared once. Of the sample, about an eighth falls within the top ten clones. Sequencing input: blood. The receptors come from a woman between 45 and 60 years old with Graves' ophthalmopathy.

The chain is built from TRBV28 and TRBJ1-5, with D unresolved. CDR1 MDHEN and CDR2 SYDVKM come from the germline V gene. The CDR3 totals 13 residues. The V and J ends lost 8 bases and 0 bases respectively, with 8 bases between them. The CDR3 loop reads CASLTYSNQPQHF. The CDR3 DNA sequence: TGTGCCAGCCTTACCTATAGCAATCAGCCCCAGCATTTT.

CDR3: CASSLSPQPQHF. DNA for the CDR3: TGTGCCAGCAGTTTATCGCCTCAGCCCCAGCATTTT. The chain is built from TRBV28 and TRBJ1-5; D is uncertain. In germline, CDR1 is MDHEN, CDR2 SYDVKM. The CDR3 is 12 amino acids. Trimming left V 1 base short and J 6 bases short, with 4 bases between.

This clonotype was observed at least ten times. J is TRBJ1-5 and V is TRBV18; 8 positions match TRBD1. The CDR3 loop spans 14 amino acids. CDR1 and CDR2 from the germline V gene are KGHSH and LQKENI. Trimming removed 4 bases from V and 6 bases from J; junction bases left unmatched: 5. Here the CDR3 DNA reads TGTGCCAGCTCACAACAGGGGGGAGGTCAGCCCCAGCATTTT. Its translation is CASSQQGGGQPQHF.

This clonotype showed up many times. This rearrangement joins TRBV15 to TRBJ2-3; 7 nucleotides align to TRBD2. The J segment lost 0 bases and the V segment lost 2 bases, leaving 8 bases of the junction unmatched. Germline loops: CDR1 LNHNV, CDR2 YYDKDF (reference sequence). The length of the CDR3 is 17 residues. The CDR3 coding sequence is TGTGCCACCAGCAGATCCCCTAGCGGCACCAGCACAGATACGCAGTATTTT. Its translation is CATSRSPSGTSTDTQYF. Using reference TRBV15 and TRBJ2-3 for the parts outside the CDR3, the full variable domain is DAMVIQNPRYQVTQFGKPVTLSCSQTLNHNVMYWYQQKSSQAPKLLFHYYDKDFNNEADTPDNFQSRRPNTSFCFLDIRSPGLGDTAMYLCATSRSPSGTSTDTQYFGPGTRLTVL.

The genes are TRBV25-1 and TRBJ1-2, with 11 bases fitting TRBD1. This CDR3 has 15 residues. V shed 3 bases and J 6 bases; nucleotides not matched to a gene: 6. CDR1 MGHDK and CDR2 SYGVNS come from the germline V gene. CDR3 region: CASSDGQGAPHGYTF. DNA for the CDR3: TGTGCCAGCAGTGACGGACAGGGGGCCCCCCATGGCTACACCTTC.

This clonotype came up a few times. A junction boundary mismatches the germline segment, possibly from a read error. The chain employs TRBV24-1 and TRBJ1-5, with 7 bases identical to TRBD1. CDR3 size: 13 residues. Germline V CDR1 and CDR2: KGHDR, SFDVKD. The CDR3 nucleotides are TGTGTCACCAGGGGACAGCCGAATCAGCCCCAGCATTTT. Translation gives CVTRGQPNQPQHF.

This clonotype has a count of ten or more. The chain couples TRBV6-1 to TRBJ2-5; 9 bases agree with TRBD2. The trim removed 0 bases at V and 4 bases at J, leaving 9 bases unmatched. Germline CDR1 reads MNHNS; CDR2 reads SASEGT. The CDR3 runs to 17 residues. In DNA, the CDR3 is TGTGCCAGCAGTGAAGCAATAGCGGGAGCTGTGGGAGAGACCCAGTACTTC. This gives the protein CASSEAIAGAVGETQYF.

This clonotype was picked up many times. The chain couples TRBV20-1 to TRBJ1-1, with TRBD1 as a possible D gene (6 bases). CDR3 length: 13 amino acids. Trimming took 5 bases from V and 4 from J, leaving 14 bases between them. Germline V gene data show CDR1 as DFQATT and CDR2 as SNEGSKA (reference sequence). This CDR3 reads CSARDTSVTEAFF. The CDR3 DNA is TGCAGTGCTCGGGACACCTCGGTCACTGAAGCTTTCTTT.

This clonotype was seen only a few times. V usage is TRBV6-1 and J usage is TRBJ1-2; D gene ambiguous. CDR3 length: 12 residues. CDR1 is MNHNS and CDR2 is SASEGT in the germline V gene. V was shortened by 4 bases and J by 2 bases, with 5 bases between the two germline ends. CDR3 residues: CASSGENYGYTF. Here the CDR3 DNA reads TGTGCCAGCAGTGGGGAGAACTATGGCTACACCTTC.

The J gene is TRBJ1-1, the V gene TRBV4-2; 7 nucleotides align to TRBD1. The V gene end was trimmed by 4 bases and the J gene end by 0 bases; junction bases not matched to a gene: 8. This CDR3 region has 16 residues. Germline V gene sequence: CDR1 LGHNA, CDR2 YNFKEQ. The CDR3 DNA reads as TGTGCCAGCAGCCGGACCGGGACAGCGATGAACACTGAAGCTTTCTTT. Its protein is CASSRTGTAMNTEAFF.

This clonotype appeared a few times. The chain carries TRBV15 and TRBJ2-1, with 11 nucleotides matching TRBD2. This CDR3 contains 16 residues. In germline, CDR1 is LNHNV, CDR2 YYDKDF (reference sequence). Trimming removed 2 bases from V and 7 bases from J; junction bases left unmatched: 7. DNA of the CDR3: TGTGCCACCAGCAGATCTCTAGCGGGAGGAGATAATGAGCAGTTCTTC. Its translation is CATSRSLAGGDNEQFF.

In this sample, this clonotype turned up many times. V and J are TRBV27 and TRBJ1-1, with D hard to call. Germline V lookup: CDR1 MNHEY, CDR2 SMNVEV (reference sequence). V lost 6 bases to trimming and J lost 5 bases, with 13 bases between them. The CDR3 has 13 residues. CDR3 in amino acids: CASSMEIGTEAFF. CDR3 coding DNA: TGTGCCAGCAGCATGGAAATCGGGACTGAAGCTTTCTTT.

The rearrangement links TRBV4-3 to TRBJ2-5; D possibly uses TRBD1 or TRBD2 (5 bases each). This CDR3 contains 17 residues. V was cut by 1 base and J by 1 base, with 16 bases left in between. CDR1 and CDR2 (germline): LGHNA, YSLEER. For the CDR3, the DNA is TGCGCCAGCAGCCAAGGGAGCACTTCCGGGGCCCAAGAGACCCAGTACTTC. Residues: CASSQGSTSGAQETQYF.

The chain couples TRBV7-9 to TRBJ2-7; D tentatively fits TRBD1 or TRBD2 (5 bases each). The germline CDR1 and CDR2 sequences are SEHNR and FQNEAQ (reference sequence). V was trimmed by 5 bases and J by 3 bases, leaving 17 bases between them. CDR3 size: 15 residues. CDR3 protein: CASSRGVAVGYEQYF. The DNA for the CDR3 is TGTGCCAGCAGCAGGGGAGTCGCGGTCGGCTACGAGCAGTACTTC.

The rearrangement uses TRBV4-3 and TRBJ2-1; 8 nucleotides agree with TRBD2. The length of the CDR3 is 16 residues. Germline-derived CDR1 and CDR2 are LGHNA and YSLEER. V lost 2 bases and J lost 7; bases outside the gene matches: 10. CDR3 residues: CASSQLGPSGLNEQFF. CDR3 DNA: TGCGCCAGCAGCCAACTGGGGCCTAGCGGGCTTAATGAGCAGTTCTTC.

Points on this clonotype: The junction departs from the called germline gene at one end, perhaps through a read error. The J gene is TRBJ2-2, the V gene TRBV7-7; maybe TRBD1 (5 bases). This CDR3 contains 12 residues. Per germline, CDR1 SSHAT and CDR2 FNYEAQ (reference sequence). Written as DNA, the CDR3 is TGTGCTAGCAGCTTAGGGGACGGGGAGCTGTTTTTT. It yields the protein CASSLGDGELFF.

This clonotype was observed at least ten times. This sequence joins TRBV9 and TRBJ1-1; D possibly corresponds to TRBD1 (5 bases). V gave up 3 bases and J gave up 3 bases, with 15 bases separating them. Germline CDR1 is SGDLS and CDR2 is YYNGEE. The CDR3 is 15 residues long. The DNA of the CDR3 is TGTGCCAGCAGCGGCGGTGGGGGGGGTGACACTGAAGCTTTCTTT. Its translation: CASSGGGGGDTEAFF.

This clonotype was detected ten times or more. The J gene is TRBJ2-1, the V gene TRBV18; weak D call: TRBD2 (6 bases). The CDR3 loop spans 14 amino acids. The V gene's germline CDR1 is KGHSH and CDR2 LQKENI. V gave up 3 bases and J gave up 5 bases, with 11 bases separating them. Written as DNA, the CDR3 is TGTGCCAGCTCACCGCAACTAGCCAACAATGAGCAGTTCTTC. Protein product: CASSPQLANNEQFF.

There are many counts of this clonotype. J is TRBJ2-3 and V is TRBV7-9, with D perhaps assigned TRBD1 or TRBD2 (6 bases each). V lost 5 bases to trimming and J lost 2 bases, with 17 bases between them. This CDR3 region has 16 residues. CDR1 and CDR2 from the germline V gene are SEHNR and FQNEAQ (reference sequence). The CDR3 loop reads CASSPSGARATDTQYF. The CDR3 region has the DNA TGTGCCAGCAGCCCCTCGGGGGCCAGGGCCACAGATACGCAGTATTTT.

In its sample, this clonotype was seen many times. This sequence joins TRBV6-1 and TRBJ2-3; 8 bases match TRBD2. The CDR3 totals 14 residues. V lost 7 bases to trimming and J lost 6 bases; unmatched junction nucleotides: 9. The V gene's germline CDR1 is MNHNS and CDR2 SASEGT. CDR3 residues: CASNKAGDYDTQYF. The CDR3 DNA reads TGTGCCAGCAATAAAGCGGGAGATTACGATACGCAGTATTTT.

In its sample, this clonotype was seen a few times. Just one base apart from a much larger clone, this may be a read error. This chain connects TRBV6-5 to TRBJ1-5; tentative D call: TRBD1 (6 bases). Per germline, CDR1 MNHEY and CDR2 SVGAGI. This CDR3 has 16 amino acids. The V end lost 2 bases, the J end lost 5 bases, and 16 bases lay between the germline ends. CDR3 loop: CASSYGAGARHQPQHF. In DNA, the CDR3 is TGTGCCAGCAGTTACGGTGCAGGGGCCCGTCATCAGCCCCAGCATTTT.

There are many counts of this clonotype. This chain connects TRBV30 to TRBJ2-2; D possibly matches TRBD1 or TRBD2 (6 bases each). V lost 3 bases and J lost 7, with 9 bases in between. The CDR3 contains 12 residues. CDR1 and CDR2 from the germline V gene are GTSNPN and SVGIG (reference sequence). CDR3 coding DNA: TGTGCCTGGAGCGGGGGCGGCGGGGAGCTGTTTTTT. Amino acids: CAWSGGGGELFF.

The table lists this clonotype with a few counts. The genes are TRBV6-2 or TRBV6-3 and TRBJ2-1; 9 bases are shared with TRBD2. The germline CDR1 and CDR2 sequences are MNHEY and SVGEGT. V gave up 2 bases and J gave up 6 bases; unmatched junction bases: 8. The CDR3 runs 16 residues. The CDR3 sequence: CASSYELTSGINEQFF. The CDR3 DNA is TGTGCCAGCAGTTACGAGTTGACTAGCGGAATCAATGAGCAGTTCTTC.

This clonotype was seen repeatedly, ten times or more. The genes are TRBV9 and TRBJ2-3; no clear D gene. There are 14 residues in the CDR3. V lost 0 bases, J lost 5 bases, and 10 bases lay in between. Germline CDR1 SGDLS, CDR2 YYNGEE. CDR3 coding DNA: TGTGCCAGCAGCGTAGGGTCTTTGAGAGATACGCAGTATTTT. Its protein is CASSVGSLRDTQYF.

The table lists this clonotype with many counts. The rearrangement joins TRBV20-1 to TRBJ1-1; D is uncertain. Germline loops: CDR1 DFQATT, CDR2 SNEGSKA (reference sequence). The CDR3 consists of 13 residues. V lost 5 bases, J lost 1 base, and 11 bases lay in between. Written as DNA, the CDR3 is TGCAGTGCTCCTAAATTTCCGAACACTGAAGCTTTCTTT. Translated, it gives CSAPKFPNTEAFF.

This chain links TRBV10-3 with TRBJ2-2; D might be TRBD1 (5 bases). Trimming took off 6 bases at V and 0 bases at J, with 17 bases between the two ends. CDR1 ENHRY and CDR2 SYGVKD come from the germline V gene. The CDR3 runs to 17 residues. The CDR3 spells CAIRPQGKQANTGELFF. CDR3 nucleotide sequence: TGTGCCATCAGGCCTCAGGGTAAACAAGCGAACACCGGGGAGCTGTTTTTT.